The 26 T cell receptor beta chains below come from one sample, sequenced in a study of PD-1 blockade in classical Hodgkin lymphoma. Time point indicated: cycle 4 day 1 (C4D1), after 5 to 7 weeks of nivolumab. Following autologous stem cell transplantation, relapse occurred in every patient, and exposure to brentuximab vedotin varied. The repertoire was sequenced with immunoSEQ multiplex PCR; TCRdb's copy has only in-frame clones and lacks some. The sample lists roughly 60,000 clones, roughly 89% occurring once. The sample here was peripheral blood mononuclear cells (PBMCs), taken before the fourth cycle of nivolumab. The receptors here all came from a human donor with classical Hodgkin lymphoma.

This rearrangement joins TRBV27 to TRBJ1-4; no firm D call. Germline V gene data show CDR1 as MNHEY and CDR2 as SMNVEV (reference sequence). CDR3 length equals 15 residues. V was pared by 3 bases and J by 8 bases, with 16 bases between. CDR3 in amino acids: CASSFSFPTSEKLFF. The CDR3 bases are TGTGCCAGCAGTTTTTCATTCCCTACTTCCGAAAAACTGTTTTTT.

This clone was seen a handful of times. This rearrangement joins TRBV5-4 to TRBJ2-7; D gene ambiguous. This CDR3 has 14 amino acids. The V end was cut by 4 bases, the J end by 1 base, with 12 bases between. Per germline, CDR1 SGHNT and CDR2 YYREEE (reference sequence). In DNA form, the CDR3 reads TGTGCCAGCAGCAGGACGACCGGGTCCTACGAGCAGTACTTC. Its translation is CASSRTTGSYEQYF.

In its sample, this clone was seen a few times. CDR3 amino acids: CASSEALIEAFF. The CDR3 DNA reads as TGTGCCAGCAGTGAAGCGCTTATCGAAGCTTTCTTT. The V gene is TRBV2, the J gene TRBJ1-1; D remains unclear. The CDR3 sequence is 12 residues long. V was pared by 0 bases and J by 8 bases, with 7 bases between. Germline V CDR1 and CDR2: SNHLY, FYNNEI.

V and J are TRBV19 and TRBJ2-1, with 7 bases aligning to TRBD2. With V trimmed by 3 bases and J by 7 bases, 9 bases remained unmatched. The CDR3 has 15 residues. CDR1 is LNHDA and CDR2 is SQIVND in the germline V gene (reference sequence). CDR3 protein: CASSIAGDLSNEQFF. The CDR3, as DNA: TGTGCCAGTAGTATCGCGGGGGACTTGTCGAATGAGCAGTTCTTC.

The gene calls are TRBV14 and TRBJ2-3; D could derive from TRBD1 or TRBD2 (6 bases each). The V end lost 3 bases, the J end lost 6 bases, and 19 bases lay between the germline ends. CDR1 SGHDN and CDR2 FVKESK come from the germline V gene. This CDR3 contains 16 residues. The chain's CDR3 is CASSQTRGWGADTQYF. For the CDR3, the DNA is TGTGCCAGCAGCCAGACCAGGGGCTGGGGGGCGGATACGCAGTATTTT.

The V gene is TRBV18, the J gene TRBJ2-1, with D unresolved. Trimming removed 4 bases from V and 6 bases from J, with 19 bases in between. Per the germline V gene, CDR1 is KGHSH and CDR2 is LQKENI. This CDR3 region has 16 residues. The CDR3 protein is CASSQVRGKPLNEQFF. The CDR3 DNA is TGTGCCAGCTCACAGGTGAGAGGCAAGCCCCTCAATGAGCAGTTCTTC.

V and J are TRBV9 and TRBJ1-6, with TRBD1 as a possible D gene (5 bases). This CDR3 comprises 14 residues. With 0 bases removed from V and 9 bases from J, the gap between germline ends came to 10 bases. Per the germline V gene, CDR1 is SGDLS and CDR2 is YYNGEE. The CDR3 coding sequence is TGTGCCAGCAGCGTAGGAGGGGAGTCTTCACCCCTCCACTTT. Its translation is CASSVGGESSPLHF.

The rearrangement uses TRBV30 and TRBJ1-1, with D possibly matching TRBD1 (5 bases). Between the trimmed V and J ends, which lost 0 bases and 3 bases, there was a span of 8 bases. This CDR3 comprises 13 residues. Germline loops: CDR1 GTSNPN, CDR2 SVGIG (reference sequence). This CDR3 reads CAWSVEGHTEAFF. The CDR3 DNA is TGTGCCTGGAGTGTCGAGGGGCACACTGAAGCTTTCTTT.

The J gene is TRBJ2-3, the V gene TRBV11-2; 7 bases are shared with TRBD1. V lost 5 bases to trimming and J lost 6 bases; unmatched junction nucleotides: 14. The CDR3 sequence is 16 residues long. From germline, CDR1 is SGHAT and CDR2 FQNNGV. The CDR3 loop is CASSLGTDWQGDTQYF. In DNA form, the CDR3 reads TGTGCCAGCAGCCTTGGGACAGATTGGCAGGGGGATACGCAGTATTTT.

The chain couples TRBV7-6 to TRBJ1-2; tentative D call: TRBD1 (6 bases). Trimming removed 5 bases from V and 8 bases from J, with 15 bases in between. Germline V gene lookup returns CDR1 SGHVS and CDR2 FNYEAQ. The CDR3 is 13 residues long. The DNA for the CDR3 is TGTGCCAGCAGCCCCGGGACAAAGCAAGGCTACACCTTC. As protein: CASSPGTKQGYTF.

This rearrangement joins TRBV30 to TRBJ1-3; D remains unclear. Germline-derived CDR1 and CDR2 are GTSNPN and SVGIG (reference sequence). Trimming removed 4 bases from V and 2 bases from J, with 6 bases in between. CDR3 length equals 12 residues. DNA of the CDR3: TGTGCCTGGAAGACCCCTGGAAACACCATATATTTT. Translating it yields CAWKTPGNTIYF.

This clone is a singleton in its sample. The chain is built from TRBV12-2 and TRBJ2-4; TRBD1 reflects the table's D call only, with no check against the DNA. TRBV12-2 is a pseudogene. The CDR3 is 20 amino acids. The CDR3 sequence: CASRNGTEEFTPKAKNIQYF. CDR3 DNA sequence: TGTGCAAGTCGTAACGGGACAGAAGAGTTCACACCTAAAGCCAAAAACATTCAGTACTTC.

J is TRBJ2-5 and V is TRBV4-1, with 11 bases aligning to TRBD2. The length of the CDR3 is 18 residues. Looked up from germline, CDR1 is MGHRA and CDR2 is YSYEKL. V was pared by 0 bases and J by 4 bases, with 10 bases of the junction left unmatched. This chain's CDR3 is CASSQEGAPLAGGETQYF. DNA for the CDR3: TGCGCCAGCAGCCAAGAAGGCGCCCCGCTAGCGGGGGGAGAGACCCAGTACTTC.

The chain carries TRBV7-2 and TRBJ2-2, with 12 nucleotides matching TRBD2. The CDR3 sequence is 17 residues long. CDR1 SGHTA and CDR2 FQGNSA come from the germline V gene. The V and J ends lost 1 base and 7 bases, in that order; junction bases with no gene match: 7. This chain's CDR3 is CASSLVASGGAGGELFF. The CDR3 region has the DNA TGTGCCAGCAGCTTAGTAGCTAGCGGGGGGGCTGGCGGGGAGCTGTTTTTT.

The rearrangement links TRBV10-2 to TRBJ2-5; D is unclear. V was cut by 4 bases and J by 1 base, with 7 bases left in between. CDR1 and CDR2 from the germline V gene are WSHSY and SAAADI. This CDR3 has 13 amino acids. CDR3 sequence: CASSGVLQETQYF. The CDR3 DNA follows: TGCGCCAGCAGTGGAGTTCTCCAAGAGACCCAGTACTTC.

The V gene is TRBV30, the J gene TRBJ1-1; D is unresolved. Trimming took off 1 base at V and 7 bases at J, with 22 bases between the two ends. This CDR3 is built from 16 residues. The germline CDR1 and CDR2 sequences are GTSNPN and SVGIG (reference sequence). CDR3 in DNA: TGTGCCTGGAGTGGGCGCGGGAGACTAGGGCTGAATGAAGCTTTCTTT. Protein sequence: CAWSGRGRLGLNEAFF.

J is TRBJ2-7 and V is TRBV19, with D maybe TRBD1 (6 bases). This CDR3 has 13 amino acids. V lost 1 base, J lost 5 bases, and 9 bases lay in between. Germline values: CDR1 LNHDA, CDR2 SQIVND (reference sequence). CDR3: CASSIAQGNEQYF. The DNA of the CDR3 is TGTGCCAGTAGTATAGCACAGGGAAACGAGCAGTACTTC.

V and J are TRBV6-6 and TRBJ2-1; 10 bases align to TRBD2. V lost 3 bases to trimming and J lost 6 bases; unmatched junction nucleotides: 5. CDR3 size: 15 residues. Germline loops: CDR1 MNHNY, CDR2 SVGAGI (reference sequence). This CDR3 is CASSYTSGVLNEQFF. The CDR3 region has the DNA TGTGCCAGCAGTTATACTAGCGGGGTCCTCAATGAGCAGTTCTTC.

The count of this clone is one. The V call is TRBV15, the J call TRBJ1-4; D is undetermined. The CDR3 contains 13 residues. Deletions cut 8 bases from V and 4 bases from J, with 11 bases between. Germline values: CDR1 LNHNV, CDR2 YYDKDF (reference sequence). Here the CDR3 DNA reads TGTGCCACCCATGACCGTTTTAATGAAAAACTGTTTTTT. It specifies CATHDRFNEKLFF.

The gene calls are TRBV7-8 and TRBJ2-2; D is unresolved. The CDR3 contains 11 residues. The germline V and J ends were trimmed by 1 base and 8 bases, with 2 bases remaining between them. The V gene's germline CDR1 is SGHVS and CDR2 FQNEAQ. DNA for the CDR3: TGTGCCAGCAGCTTAGTGGGGGAGCTGTTTTTT. Its protein is CASSLVGELFF.

The chain employs TRBV7-9 and TRBJ1-1; 11 nucleotides agree with TRBD1. This CDR3 contains 17 residues. Germline V gives CDR1 SEHNR, CDR2 FQNEAQ (reference sequence). V lost 5 bases, J lost 0 bases, and 8 bases stayed unmatched. CDR3 region: CASSRPGQGGVNTEAFF. DNA of the CDR3: TGTGCCAGCAGCCGCCCGGGACAGGGGGGGGTGAACACTGAAGCTTTCTTT.

The gene calls are TRBV10-3 and TRBJ1-1, with D perhaps TRBD1 (6 bases). The CDR3 totals 16 residues. V lost 7 bases and J 1 base, leaving 19 bases between the germline ends. Germline V CDR1 and CDR2: ENHRY, SYGVKD. The CDR3 nucleotides are TGTGCCATCATGGGTGTTGGGGGGGCAGGGAACACTGAAGCTTTCTTT. Its translation is CAIMGVGGAGNTEAFF.

The rearrangement uses TRBV11-2 and TRBJ1-2; 10 positions agree with TRBD1. The V gene end was trimmed by 7 bases and the J gene end by 6 bases; junction bases not matched to a gene: 8. The CDR3 runs to 14 residues. Germline V gene data show CDR1 as SGHAT and CDR2 as FQNNGV. The CDR3 protein is CASIKTGTGDGYTF. The CDR3 nucleotides read TGTGCCAGCATCAAAACCGGGACAGGGGATGGCTACACCTTC.

CDR3 DNA sequence: TGTGCCTGGGGGGCGAACACCGGGGAGCTGTTTTTT. The encoded protein is CAWGANTGELFF. V gene TRBV30 combines with J gene TRBJ2-2; D not resolved. Germline V gives CDR1 GTSNPN, CDR2 SVGIG (reference sequence). V dropped 5 bases and J dropped 0 bases, with 4 bases sitting between them. CDR3 length equals 12 residues.

The gene calls are TRBV2 and TRBJ2-7; the D gene is possibly TRBD2 (5 bases). Germline CDR1 SNHLY, CDR2 FYNNEI. V lost 6 bases and J lost 2, with 8 bases in between. The CDR3 covers 12 residues. The CDR3 nucleotides read TGTGCCAGCAGACCGGGGACCTACGAGCAGTACTTC. It codes for CASRPGTYEQYF.

This rearrangement joins TRBV6-5 to TRBJ1-4, with D tentatively TRBD1 (5 bases). With 4 bases removed from V and 6 bases from J, the gap between germline ends came to 9 bases. This CDR3 contains 13 residues. From germline, CDR1 is MNHEY and CDR2 SVGAGI. The chain's CDR3 is CASSFSRDEKLFF. CDR3 nucleotides: TGTGCCAGCAGTTTCTCCAGGGATGAAAAACTGTTTTTT.